This passage covers 21 T cell receptor beta chains from one sample sequenced in a study of PD-L1 blockade in urothelial cancer. Sequencing used immunoSEQ multiplex PCR; TCRdb keeps in-frame clones, though not all of them. The sample has 80,000 to 95,000 clones; 70% to 90% are singletons. The sample's time point: peripheral blood 6 weeks after treatment start. The sample in question was PBMCs, obtained around atezolizumab (anti-PD-L1) treatment. These receptors were taken from a man aged 70 or older with urothelial cancer.

This rearrangement joins TRBV19 to TRBJ1-1, with TRBD1 identical over 9 bases. Losses at the gene ends were 3 bases for V and 6 bases for J; bases not matched to a gene: 14. Germline CDR1 and CDR2: LNHDA and SQIVND (reference sequence). CDR3 size: 17 residues. The CDR3 DNA reads as TGTGCCAGTAGTATGCTAGGGACAGGGCGAGGGTCCTCTGAAGCTTTCTTT. Its protein is CASSMLGTGRGSSEAFF.

The gene calls are TRBV5-8 and TRBJ1-1; perhaps TRBD1 as D (6 bases). CDR3 length: 15 residues. V shed 4 bases and J shed 1 base, with 14 bases lying between them. Germline CDR1 and CDR2: SGHTS and YDEGEE. As DNA, the CDR3 is TGTGCCAGCAGCGGCGGGAGGGGGGGGAACACTGAAGCTTTCTTT. Its protein is CASSGGRGGNTEAFF.

The V and J genes are TRBV11-3 and TRBJ2-1; 7 bases match TRBD2. Germline lookup yields CDR1 SGHNT and CDR2 YENEEA. With 3 bases clipped from V and 10 bases from J, the junction kept 3 bases outside the gene matches. CDR3 length: 12 amino acids. CDR3 sequence (DNA): TGTGCCAGCAGCTTCGAAGCGGGAGAGCAGTTCTTC. The encoded protein is CASSFEAGEQFF.

The CDR3 nucleotides read TGTGCCAGCAGCCCGGACCAGGGGTACTATGGCTACACCTTC. As protein: CASSPDQGYYGYTF. This sequence joins TRBV7-8 and TRBJ1-2; D perhaps matches TRBD1 (6 bases). Germline V gives CDR1 SGHVS, CDR2 FQNEAQ. V lost 5 bases and J lost 3, with 13 bases in between. This CDR3 has 14 amino acids.

V gene TRBV5-6 combines with J gene TRBJ1-1, with TRBD1 matching 8 bases. Germline lookup yields CDR1 SGHDT and CDR2 YYEEEE. The CDR3 covers 15 residues. V shed 0 bases and J 2 bases; nucleotides not matched to a gene: 3. Here the CDR3 DNA reads TGTGCCAGCAGCTTGGGGGGGACAGGTAACACTGAAGCTTTCTTT. Its translation: CASSLGGTGNTEAFF.

The rearrangement joins TRBV29-1 to TRBJ2-3; 10 bases map to TRBD2. Germline values: CDR1 SQVTM, CDR2 ANQGSEA. Trimming at V came to 1 base and at J to 6 bases, leaving 7 bases not matched to a gene. This CDR3 contains 15 residues. Here the CDR3 DNA reads TGCAGCGTTGAAGGAGCGGGGGGGAGCGTTGATACGCAGTATTTT. This codes for CSVEGAGGSVDTQYF.

The count of this clone is one. This sequence joins TRBV6-4 and TRBJ2-1; TRBD1 aligns across 10 bases. V trimming: 2 bases; J trimming: 8 bases; junction bases outside the gene matches: 3. The germline V gene encodes CDR1 MRHNA and CDR2 SNTAGT. The CDR3 length is 14 residues. CDR3 protein: CASSDVGTGDEQFF. The CDR3 nucleotides are TGTGCCAGCAGTGACGTCGGGACAGGGGATGAGCAGTTCTTC.

The J gene is TRBJ2-1, the V gene TRBV5-1; TRBD2 aligns across 12 bases. V was clipped by 4 bases and J by 7 bases; unmatched bases: 6. Germline CDR1 and CDR2: SGHRS and YFSETQ. This CDR3 region has 15 residues. CDR3 sequence (DNA): TGCGCCAGCAGCATCTCTAGCGGGGGGGAGAATGAGCAGTTCTTC. It specifies CASSISSGGENEQFF.

The genes are TRBV18 and TRBJ2-1; 8 bases agree with TRBD1. The CDR3 consists of 13 residues. In germline, CDR1 is KGHSH, CDR2 LQKENI. J gave up 4 bases and V 6 bases, and 2 bases lay outside the gene matches. CDR3 DNA: TGTGCCAGCTCCGGACAGGGTTACAATGAGCAGTTCTTC. Its translation: CASSGQGYNEQFF.

The rearrangement joins TRBV5-1 to TRBJ1-2; D is ambiguous. The CDR3 contains 12 residues. Germline V gene sequence: CDR1 SGHRS, CDR2 YFSETQ. Trimming took 4 bases from V and 5 from J, leaving 9 bases between them. CDR3 residues: CASSAAAYGYTF. The DNA of the CDR3 is TGCGCCAGCAGCGCGGCAGCTTATGGCTACACCTTC.

The chain carries TRBV7-2 and TRBJ2-7, with 8 bases lining up with TRBD1. V was clipped by 5 bases and J by 5 bases; unmatched bases: 5. The CDR3 length is 13 residues. In germline, CDR1 is SGHTA, CDR2 FQGNSA. As DNA, the CDR3 is TGTGCCAGCAGCCGTCAGGGGGCCGACGAGCAGTACTTC. As protein: CASSRQGADEQYF.

The chain recombines TRBV7-9 with TRBJ2-2, with 11 bases that match TRBD2. Trimming removed 5 bases from V and 10 bases from J; junction bases left unmatched: 12. Germline CDR1 SEHNR, CDR2 FQNEAQ (reference sequence). This CDR3 has 16 amino acids. In DNA form, the CDR3 reads TGTGCCAGCAGCCGCATGGGACTAGCGGCTAATAAGGAGCTGTTTTTT. It is translated as CASSRMGLAANKELFF.

This chain links TRBV5-1 with TRBJ1-6; D is undetermined. The germline V gene encodes CDR1 SGHRS and CDR2 YFSETQ. The V end lost 7 bases, the J end lost 13 bases, and 12 bases lay between the germline ends. This CDR3 spans 11 amino acids. CDR3 amino acids: CASRGCAPLHF. The CDR3 DNA follows: TGCGCCAGCCGGGGTTGCGCGCCCCTCCACTTT.

The chain combines TRBV9 with TRBJ2-3; TRBD2 matches at 9 bases. Germline CDR1 reads SGDLS; CDR2 reads YYNGEE. V lost 0 bases, J lost 2 bases, and 7 bases stayed unmatched. The CDR3 is 17 amino acids. The CDR3 here is CASSVVSSGRNTDTQYF. For the CDR3, the DNA is TGTGCCAGCAGCGTAGTTAGTAGCGGGAGAAACACAGATACGCAGTATTTT.

The V and J genes are TRBV7-2 and TRBJ2-5, with a tentative D call TRBD1 (5 bases). The germline gives CDR1 SGHTA, CDR2 FQGNSA. CDR3 length equals 14 residues. V was cut by 1 base and J by 0 bases, with 6 bases left in between. The CDR3 loop reads CASSLGGHQETQYF. The CDR3 nucleotides read TGTGCCAGCAGCTTAGGGGGCCACCAAGAGACCCAGTACTTC.

In its sample, this clone was seen once. The gene calls are TRBV19 and TRBJ2-2; D remains unclear. Germline CDR1 is LNHDA and CDR2 is SQIVND (reference sequence). The CDR3 runs to 15 residues. V was trimmed by 10 bases and J by 0 bases, leaving 15 bases between them. CDR3 in amino acids: CAISRDRANTGELFF. The CDR3 DNA reads as TGTGCCATAAGTAGAGACCGAGCGAACACCGGGGAGCTGTTTTTT.

The chain employs TRBV27 and TRBJ2-2; D might be TRBD1 (5 bases). The ends were cut back, 6 bases at V and 1 base at J, with 9 bases in the middle. The CDR3 contains 14 residues. From germline, CDR1 is MNHEY and CDR2 SMNVEV (reference sequence). CDR3 region: CASRRTLNTGELFF. Here the CDR3 DNA reads TGTGCCAGCAGACGGACACTGAACACCGGGGAGCTGTTTTTT.

V usage is TRBV6-6 and J usage is TRBJ1-1, with 9 bases identical to TRBD1. CDR1 and CDR2 (germline): MNHNY, SVGAGI (reference sequence). This CDR3 region has 13 residues. The junction had 2 bases not matched to a gene; V was cut back by 2 bases and J by 7 bases. This CDR3 is CASSYRDRDEAFF. CDR3 sequence (DNA): TGTGCCAGCAGTTACCGGGACAGGGATGAAGCTTTCTTT.

The J gene is TRBJ2-1, the V gene TRBV7-2; 13 bases map to TRBD2. Germline V gene sequence: CDR1 SGHTA, CDR2 FQGNSA. The CDR3 totals 15 residues. V lost 4 bases and J lost 9; bases outside the gene matches: 6. For the CDR3, the DNA is TGTGCCAGCAGCTCCGGACTAGCGGGAGCTGGTGAGCAGTTCTTC. It translates to CASSSGLAGAGEQFF.

The chain uses TRBV6-5 and TRBJ2-5; 7 bases map to TRBD2. The CDR3 sequence is 15 residues long. Trimming at V came to 2 bases and at J to 2 bases, leaving 5 bases not matched to a gene. The germline V gene has CDR1 MNHEY and CDR2 SVGAGI. CDR3 loop: CASSYGPGGQETQYF. The CDR3 DNA is TGTGCCAGCAGTTACGGCCCCGGGGGGCAAGAGACCCAGTACTTC.

This rearrangement joins TRBV4-2 to TRBJ2-3; TRBD2 agrees at 11 bases. CDR3 size: 17 residues. With V trimmed by 0 bases and J by 6 bases, 8 bases remained unmatched. The germline gives CDR1 LGHNA, CDR2 YNFKEQ. Here the CDR3 reads CASSQELAGAVGDTQYF. The DNA of the CDR3 is TGTGCCAGCAGCCAAGAACTAGCGGGAGCCGTGGGTGATACGCAGTATTTT.